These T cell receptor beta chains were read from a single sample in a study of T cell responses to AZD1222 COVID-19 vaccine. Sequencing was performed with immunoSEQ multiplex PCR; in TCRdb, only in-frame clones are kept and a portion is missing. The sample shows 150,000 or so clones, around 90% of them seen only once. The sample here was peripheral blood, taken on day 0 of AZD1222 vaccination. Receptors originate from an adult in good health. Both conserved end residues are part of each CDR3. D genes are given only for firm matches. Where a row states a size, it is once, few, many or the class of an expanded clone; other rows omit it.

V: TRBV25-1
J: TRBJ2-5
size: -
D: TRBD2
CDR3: CASSEFGGSGKETQYF

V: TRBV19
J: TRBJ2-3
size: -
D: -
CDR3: CASSLSRPADTQYF

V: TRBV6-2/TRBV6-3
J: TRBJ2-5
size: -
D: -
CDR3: CASSSTGYLETQYF

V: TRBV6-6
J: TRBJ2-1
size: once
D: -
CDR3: CASSYSSLANLNEQFF

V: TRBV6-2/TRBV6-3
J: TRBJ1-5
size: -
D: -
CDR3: CASSYGRVGQPQHF

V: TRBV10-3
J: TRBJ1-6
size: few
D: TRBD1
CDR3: CAISDRDSYNSPLHF

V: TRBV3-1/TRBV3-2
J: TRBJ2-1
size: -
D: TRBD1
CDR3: CASSHLRDRGLNEQFF

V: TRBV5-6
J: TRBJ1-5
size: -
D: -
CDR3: CASSLRGVGQPQHF

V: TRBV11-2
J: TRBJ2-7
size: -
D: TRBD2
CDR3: CASSSLAGVFEQYF

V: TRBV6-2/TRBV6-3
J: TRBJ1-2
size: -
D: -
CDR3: CASSNTPPFYGYTF

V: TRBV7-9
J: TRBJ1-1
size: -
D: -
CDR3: CASSSLPVTEAFF

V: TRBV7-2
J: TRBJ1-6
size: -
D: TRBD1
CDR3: CASSLLDRQYNSPLHF

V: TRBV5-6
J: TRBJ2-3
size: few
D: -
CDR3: CASSLRGRSTDTQYF

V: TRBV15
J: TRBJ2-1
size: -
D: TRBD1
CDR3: CASGAGGFNYNEQFF

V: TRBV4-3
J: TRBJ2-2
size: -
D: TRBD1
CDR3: CASSQSIGDRQGGELFF

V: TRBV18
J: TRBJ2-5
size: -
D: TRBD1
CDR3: CASSPLQGDAETQYF

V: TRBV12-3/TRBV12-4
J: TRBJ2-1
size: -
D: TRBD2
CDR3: CASSLYRAGDLFF

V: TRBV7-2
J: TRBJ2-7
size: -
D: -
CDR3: CASSLGPPLRGESSYEQYF

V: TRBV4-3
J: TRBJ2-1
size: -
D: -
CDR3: CASSQEGSSYNEQFF

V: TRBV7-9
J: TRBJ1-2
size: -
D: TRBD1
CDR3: CASSLPGTGNNYGYTF

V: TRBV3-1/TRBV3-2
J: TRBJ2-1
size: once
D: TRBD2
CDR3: CASSQELLAGAIPTYNEQFF

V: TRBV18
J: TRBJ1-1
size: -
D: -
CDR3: CASSPERQEAFF

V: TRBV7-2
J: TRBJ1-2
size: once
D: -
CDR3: CASSPVGVGYGYTF

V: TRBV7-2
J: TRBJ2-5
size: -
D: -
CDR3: CASSLGLSAFPWETQYF

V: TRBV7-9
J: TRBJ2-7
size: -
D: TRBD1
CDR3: CASNPGTGGSYEQYF

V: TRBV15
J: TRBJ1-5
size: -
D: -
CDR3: CATSSEDRDSNQPQHF

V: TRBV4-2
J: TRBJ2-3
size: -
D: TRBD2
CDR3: CASSQDPSGPDTQYF

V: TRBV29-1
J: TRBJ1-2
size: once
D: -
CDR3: CSVEDPRRNYGYTF

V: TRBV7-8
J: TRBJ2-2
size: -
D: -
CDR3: CASSRVSGLAGELFF

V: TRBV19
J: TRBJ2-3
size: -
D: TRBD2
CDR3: CASSMKTSGQSSTDTQYF

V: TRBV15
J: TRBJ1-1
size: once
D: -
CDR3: CATSSRLYTEAFF

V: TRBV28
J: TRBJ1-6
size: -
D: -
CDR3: CASRPYGAGAVGSPLHF

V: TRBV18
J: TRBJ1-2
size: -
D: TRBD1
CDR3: CASSPGQLTVYGYTF

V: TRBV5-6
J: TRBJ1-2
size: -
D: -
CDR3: CASSLKERGNTF

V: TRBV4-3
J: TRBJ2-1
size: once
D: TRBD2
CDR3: CASSQDPAGGTRNEQFF

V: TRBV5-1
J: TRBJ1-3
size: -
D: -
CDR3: CASSLGYFGNTIYF

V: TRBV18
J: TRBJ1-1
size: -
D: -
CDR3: CASSSLQNTEAFF